Sequencing of this T cell receptor (beta chain) was carried out in a study of T cell repertoires in ileal Crohn's disease. For the study at large: All patients had surgery for stricturing (about 60%) or penetrating (around 40%) disease. General study points: Clonal expansions were more frequent in active smokers than non-smokers at surgery. Every patient over 26.8% clonality showed endoscopic recurrence.

Time point of the sample: inflamed ileum from the surgical specimen. Germline V CDR1 and CDR2: SGHVS, FQNEAQ. The ends lost 6 bases at V and 6 bases at J; junction bases unmatched: 10. The CDR3 has 15 residues. Comment on this clone: The antigen remains undetermined.

Generated by immunoSEQ multiplex PCR, the TCRdb table keeps only in-frame clones and is missing some. The repertoire has 8,000 to 9,500 clones, 65% to 90% of them found once; the top ten carry approximately 11%. The sequenced sample was ileal tissue. The sequence was collected from an adult with Crohn's disease. The chain carries TRBV7-8 and TRBJ1-4, with TRBD1 matching over 7 bases. The CDR3 nucleotides are TGTGCCAGCAGGCCCCGGGACAGCCTAGATGAAAAACTGTTTTTT. It yields the protein CASRPRDSLDEKLFF. The whole variable domain, filled in from reference TRBV7-8 and TRBJ1-4, reads GAGVSQSPRYKVAKRGQDVALRCDPISGHVSLFWYQQALGQGPEFLTYFQNEAQLDKSGLPSDRFFAERPEGSVSTLKIQRTQQEDSAVYLCASRPRDSLDEKLFFGSGTQLSVL.